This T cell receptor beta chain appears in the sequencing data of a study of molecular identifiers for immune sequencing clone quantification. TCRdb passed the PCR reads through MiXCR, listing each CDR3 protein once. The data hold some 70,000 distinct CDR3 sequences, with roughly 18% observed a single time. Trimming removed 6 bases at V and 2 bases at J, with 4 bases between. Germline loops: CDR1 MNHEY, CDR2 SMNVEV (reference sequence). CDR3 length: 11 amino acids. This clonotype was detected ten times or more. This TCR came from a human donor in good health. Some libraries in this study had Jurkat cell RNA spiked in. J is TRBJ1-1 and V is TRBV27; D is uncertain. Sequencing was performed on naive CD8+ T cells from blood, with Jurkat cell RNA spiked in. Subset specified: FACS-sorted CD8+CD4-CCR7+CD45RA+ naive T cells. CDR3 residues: CASRQNTEAFF. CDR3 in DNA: TGTGCCAGCAGGCAAAACACTGAAGCTTTCTTT.